This T cell receptor beta chain was documented in a study of Ad26.COV2.S vaccination and SARS-CoV-2 variants. In the study overall: Intramuscular Ad26.COV2.S doses were given once or twice, 56 days apart.

Germline V gives CDR1 SGHRS, CDR2 YFSETQ. The junction had 2 bases not matched to a gene; V was cut back by 4 bases and J by 1 base. The CDR3 has 14 amino acids. Treatment specified: some 19 received Ad26.COV2.S at low or high dose, single or two shots; five or six received placebo; per-sample allocation not given. Sampling occurred on day 63 after the first vaccine or placebo injection. Produced via immunoSEQ multiplex PCR; TCRdb's table is partial and in-frame only. Here the sample spans about half a million clones, about nine tenths being singletons. This clone was seen only once. The starting material was peripheral blood, obtained in a trial of Ad26.COV2.S vaccine versus placebo. V gene TRBV5-1 combines with J gene TRBJ1-3; TRBD1 aligns across 7 bases. This TCR derives from a person between 18 and 60 years old who received the Ad26.COV2.S COVID-19 vaccine or a placebo. This chain's CDR3 is CASSPTGSGNTIYF. The CDR3 DNA follows: TGCGCCAGCAGCCCGACAGGGTCTGGAAACACCATATATTTT.